This record covers a single TCR beta chain. The antigen is unknown. Using immunoSEQ multiplex PCR, the repertoire was profiled, and TCRdb retains in-frame clones only, with some absent. The table records approximately 7,500 clones, just under 98% of them present only once. Without labor or membrane rupture, elective cesareans at roughly 37-42 weeks supplied term cord blood. The sample holds sorted live naive CD8+ CD45RA+CCR7+ T cells. This sample stems from a study of naive CD8 T cells in extremely preterm neonates. Study results and caveats: CDR3 nucleotide sharing was approximately 2.8% in preterm, about 0.37% term, around 0.03% children, about 0.01% adults. Compared with older groups, preterm CDR3s were shorter, with fewer N additions and less trimming.

Germline loops: CDR1 SGDLS, CDR2 YYNGEE. The CDR3 is made up of 17 amino acids. Trimming removed 0 bases from V and 0 bases from J, with 12 bases in between. V gene TRBV9 combines with J gene TRBJ2-2; tentative D call: TRBD1 (6 bases). Sequencing was done on a sample of naive CD8+ T cells from cord blood. This clonotype was obtained from a newborn in good health. CDR3 nucleotide sequence: TGTGCCAGCAGCGTAGCATTAGGGGGTTCGAACACCGGGGAGCTGTTTTTT. Encoded protein: CASSVALGGSNTGELFF.